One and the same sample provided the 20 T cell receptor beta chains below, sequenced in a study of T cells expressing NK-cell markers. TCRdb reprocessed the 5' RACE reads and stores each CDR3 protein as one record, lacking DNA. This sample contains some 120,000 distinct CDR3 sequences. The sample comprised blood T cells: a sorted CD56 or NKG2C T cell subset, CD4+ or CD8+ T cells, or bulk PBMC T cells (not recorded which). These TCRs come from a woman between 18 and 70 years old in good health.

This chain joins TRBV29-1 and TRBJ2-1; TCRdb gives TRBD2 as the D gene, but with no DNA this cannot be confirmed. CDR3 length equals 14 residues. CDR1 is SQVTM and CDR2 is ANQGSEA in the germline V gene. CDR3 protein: CSGLAGVIYNEQFF.

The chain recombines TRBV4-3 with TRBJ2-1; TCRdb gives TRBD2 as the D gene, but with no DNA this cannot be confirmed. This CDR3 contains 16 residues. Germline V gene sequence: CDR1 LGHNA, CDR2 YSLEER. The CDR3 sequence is CASSDGTSGGANEQFF.

The CDR3 here is CASSLPTWAGDQETQYF. This chain connects TRBV28 to TRBJ2-5; lacking DNA, the TRBD2 call made by TCRdb goes unchecked. Germline-derived CDR1 and CDR2 are MDHEN and SYDVKM. The CDR3 consists of 17 residues.

The CDR3 loop is CASSQGWGPPYNEQFF. The chain recombines TRBV3-1 with TRBJ2-1. CDR1 and CDR2 (germline): LGHDT, YNNKEL (reference sequence). This CDR3 region has 16 residues.

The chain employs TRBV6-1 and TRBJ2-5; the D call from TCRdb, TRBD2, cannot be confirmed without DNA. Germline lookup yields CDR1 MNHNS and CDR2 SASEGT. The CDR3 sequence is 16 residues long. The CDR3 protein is CASGHKLAGVQETQYF.

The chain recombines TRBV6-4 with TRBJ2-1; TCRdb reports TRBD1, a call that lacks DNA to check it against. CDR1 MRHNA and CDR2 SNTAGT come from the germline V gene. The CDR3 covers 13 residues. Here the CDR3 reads CATRKGGEDEQFF.

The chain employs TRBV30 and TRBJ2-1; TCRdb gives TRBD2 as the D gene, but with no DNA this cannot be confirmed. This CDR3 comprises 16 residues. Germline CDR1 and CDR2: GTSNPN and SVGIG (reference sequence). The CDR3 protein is CAWSIAPGNTYNEQFF.

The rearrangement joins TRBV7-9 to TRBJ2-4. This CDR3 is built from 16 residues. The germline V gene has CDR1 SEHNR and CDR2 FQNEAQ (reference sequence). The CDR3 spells CASSKAGTLAKNIQYF.

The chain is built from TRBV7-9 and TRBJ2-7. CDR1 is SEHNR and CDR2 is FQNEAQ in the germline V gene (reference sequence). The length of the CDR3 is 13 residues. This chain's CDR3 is CASMGIGPYEQYF.

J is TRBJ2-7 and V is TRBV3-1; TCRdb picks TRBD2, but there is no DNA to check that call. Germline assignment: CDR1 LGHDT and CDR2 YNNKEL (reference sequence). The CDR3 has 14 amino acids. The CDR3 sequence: CASSLGYGEYEQYF.

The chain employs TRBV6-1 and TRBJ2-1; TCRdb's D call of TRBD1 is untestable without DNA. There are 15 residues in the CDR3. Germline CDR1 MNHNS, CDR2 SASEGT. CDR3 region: CASSEGQGGYNEQFF.

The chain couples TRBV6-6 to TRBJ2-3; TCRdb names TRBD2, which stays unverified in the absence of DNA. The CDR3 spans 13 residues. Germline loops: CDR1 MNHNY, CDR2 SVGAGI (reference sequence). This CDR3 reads CASSGWEVDTQYF.

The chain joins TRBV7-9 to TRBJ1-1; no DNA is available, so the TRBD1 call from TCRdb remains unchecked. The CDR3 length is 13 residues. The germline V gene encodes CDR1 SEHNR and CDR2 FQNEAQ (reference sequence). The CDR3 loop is CASSLPPTVEAFF.

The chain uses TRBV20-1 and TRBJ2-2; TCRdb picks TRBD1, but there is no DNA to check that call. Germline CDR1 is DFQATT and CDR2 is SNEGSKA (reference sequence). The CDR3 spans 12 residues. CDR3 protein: CSAPAGVGELFF.

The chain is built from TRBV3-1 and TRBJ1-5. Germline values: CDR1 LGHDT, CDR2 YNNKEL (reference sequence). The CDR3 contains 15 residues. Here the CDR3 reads CASSQEGYSNQPQHF.

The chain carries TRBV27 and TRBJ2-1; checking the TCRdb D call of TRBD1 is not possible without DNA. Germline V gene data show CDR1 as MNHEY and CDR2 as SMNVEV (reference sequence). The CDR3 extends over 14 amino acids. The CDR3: CASSDRGLHNEQFF.

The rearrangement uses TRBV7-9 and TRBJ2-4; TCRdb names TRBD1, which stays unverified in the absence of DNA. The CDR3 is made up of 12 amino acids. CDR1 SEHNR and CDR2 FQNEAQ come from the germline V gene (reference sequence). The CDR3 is CASSFQGDIQYF. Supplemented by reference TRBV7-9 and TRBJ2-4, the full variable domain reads DTGVSQNPRHKITKRGQNVTFRCDPISEHNRLYWYRQTLGQGPEFLTYFQNEAQLEKSRLLSDRFSAERPKGSFSTLEIQRTEQGDSAMYLCASSFQGDIQYFGAGTRLSVL.

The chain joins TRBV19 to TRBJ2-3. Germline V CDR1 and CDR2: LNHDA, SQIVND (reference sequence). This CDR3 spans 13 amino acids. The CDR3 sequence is CASSMVEADTQYF.

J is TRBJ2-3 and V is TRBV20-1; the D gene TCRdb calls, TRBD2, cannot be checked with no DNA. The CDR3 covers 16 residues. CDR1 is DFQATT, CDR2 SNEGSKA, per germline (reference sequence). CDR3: CSARGDGLADTDTQYF.

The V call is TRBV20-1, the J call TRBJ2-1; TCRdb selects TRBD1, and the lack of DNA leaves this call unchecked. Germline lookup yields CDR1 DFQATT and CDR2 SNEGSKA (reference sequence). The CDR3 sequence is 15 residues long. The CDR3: CSASLQVSSYNEQFF.